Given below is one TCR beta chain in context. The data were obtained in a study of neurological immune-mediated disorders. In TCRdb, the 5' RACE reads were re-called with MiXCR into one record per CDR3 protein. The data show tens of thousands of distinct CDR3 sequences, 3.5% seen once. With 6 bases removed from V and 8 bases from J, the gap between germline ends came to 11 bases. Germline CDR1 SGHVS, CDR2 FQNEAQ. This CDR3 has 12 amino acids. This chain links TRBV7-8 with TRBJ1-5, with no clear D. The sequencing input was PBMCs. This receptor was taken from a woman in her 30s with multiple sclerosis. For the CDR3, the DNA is TGTGCCAGCAGACGTCGTTGGGAGCCCCAGCATTTT. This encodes CASRRRWEPQHF.